This T cell receptor (beta chain) was sequenced for a study of breast tumors, draining lymph nodes, adjacent tissues. Study-wide results and caveats: Data fit most tumor T cells coming from lymph node, expanding in tumor. Luminal-like breast cancer showed significantly higher tumor–nontumor repertoire similarity than basal-like. The lymph node origin of tumor T cells was framed as consistent with a hypothesis, not demonstrated.

TCRdb passed the multiplex PCR reads through MiXCR, listing each CDR3 protein once. The sample holds fewer than 20,000 distinct CDR3 sequences, 52% seen once. Germline lookup yields CDR1 SNHLY and CDR2 FYNNEI. The CDR3 runs to 14 residues. Trimming at V came to 5 bases and at J to 5 bases, leaving 5 bases not matched to a gene. As regards this clonotype: Antigen: not known.

This TCR derives from a female donor with breast cancer. Some clones in this sample may be carry-over from other donors' samples. This sequence joins TRBV2 and TRBJ1-1; 10 bases fit TRBD1. The sample was tumor-adjacent breast tissue. This CDR3 reads CASSPGTGVTEAFF. Here the CDR3 DNA reads TGTGCCAGCAGTCCCGGGACAGGGGTAACTGAAGCTTTCTTT.